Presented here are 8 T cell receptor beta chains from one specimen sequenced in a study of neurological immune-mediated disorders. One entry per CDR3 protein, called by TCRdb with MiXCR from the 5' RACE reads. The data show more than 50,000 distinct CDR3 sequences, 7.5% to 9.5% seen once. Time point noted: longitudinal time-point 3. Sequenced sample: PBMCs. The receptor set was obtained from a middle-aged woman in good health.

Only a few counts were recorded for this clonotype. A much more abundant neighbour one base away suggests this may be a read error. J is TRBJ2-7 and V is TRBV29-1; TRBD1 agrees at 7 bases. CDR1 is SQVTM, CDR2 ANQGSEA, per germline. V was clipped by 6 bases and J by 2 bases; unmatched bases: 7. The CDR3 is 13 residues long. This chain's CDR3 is CSVETGWAYEQYF. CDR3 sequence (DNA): TGCAGCGTAGAGACAGGGTGGGCCTACGAGCAGTACTTC.

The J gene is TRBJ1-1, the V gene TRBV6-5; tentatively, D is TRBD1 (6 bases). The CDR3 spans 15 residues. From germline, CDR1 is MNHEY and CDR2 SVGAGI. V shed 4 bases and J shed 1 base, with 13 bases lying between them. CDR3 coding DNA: TGTGCCAGCAGTTTACCGGGACACCCGAACACTGAAGCTTTCTTT. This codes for CASSLPGHPNTEAFF.

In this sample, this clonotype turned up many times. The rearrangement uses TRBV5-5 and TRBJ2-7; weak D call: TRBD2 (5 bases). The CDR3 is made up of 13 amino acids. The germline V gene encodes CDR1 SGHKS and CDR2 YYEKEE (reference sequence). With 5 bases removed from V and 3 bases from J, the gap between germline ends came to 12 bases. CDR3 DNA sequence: TGTGCCAGCAGAGGACTGACGATCTACGAGCAGTACTTC. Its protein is CASRGLTIYEQYF.

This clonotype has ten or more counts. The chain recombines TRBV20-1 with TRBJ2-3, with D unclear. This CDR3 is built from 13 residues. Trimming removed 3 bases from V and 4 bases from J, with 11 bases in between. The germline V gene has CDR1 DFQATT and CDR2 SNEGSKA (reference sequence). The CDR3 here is CSASLSVSDTQYF. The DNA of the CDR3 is TGCAGTGCTAGTCTTAGTGTCTCAGATACGCAGTATTTT.

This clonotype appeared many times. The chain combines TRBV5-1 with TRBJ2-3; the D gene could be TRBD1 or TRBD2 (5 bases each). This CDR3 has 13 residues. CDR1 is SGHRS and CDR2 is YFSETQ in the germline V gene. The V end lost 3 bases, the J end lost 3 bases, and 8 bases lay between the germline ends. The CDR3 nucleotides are TGCGCCAGCAGCTGGGGACGGACAGATACGCAGTATTTT. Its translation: CASSWGRTDTQYF.

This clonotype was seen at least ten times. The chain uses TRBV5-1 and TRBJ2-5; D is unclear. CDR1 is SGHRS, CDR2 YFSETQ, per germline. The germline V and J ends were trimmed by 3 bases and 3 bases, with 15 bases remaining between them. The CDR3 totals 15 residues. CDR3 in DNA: TGCGCCAGCAGCTCCTACGCGCCCTGGGAAGAGACCCAGTACTTC. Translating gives CASSSYAPWEETQYF.

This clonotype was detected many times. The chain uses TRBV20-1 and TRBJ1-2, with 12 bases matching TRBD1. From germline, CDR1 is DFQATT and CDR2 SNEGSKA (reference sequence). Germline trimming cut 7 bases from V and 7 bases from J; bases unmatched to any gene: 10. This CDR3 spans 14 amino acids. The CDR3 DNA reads TGCAGTGGGAGGGACAGGGGGCAATCCTTTGGCTACACCTTC. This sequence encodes CSGRDRGQSFGYTF.

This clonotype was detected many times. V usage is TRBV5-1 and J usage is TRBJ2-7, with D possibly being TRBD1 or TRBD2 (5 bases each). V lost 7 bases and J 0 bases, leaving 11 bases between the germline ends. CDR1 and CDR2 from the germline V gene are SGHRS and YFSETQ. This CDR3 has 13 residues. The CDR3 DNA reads TGCGCCAGCCGCCCGGGGCTCTCCTACGAGCAGTACTTC. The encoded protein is CASRPGLSYEQYF.